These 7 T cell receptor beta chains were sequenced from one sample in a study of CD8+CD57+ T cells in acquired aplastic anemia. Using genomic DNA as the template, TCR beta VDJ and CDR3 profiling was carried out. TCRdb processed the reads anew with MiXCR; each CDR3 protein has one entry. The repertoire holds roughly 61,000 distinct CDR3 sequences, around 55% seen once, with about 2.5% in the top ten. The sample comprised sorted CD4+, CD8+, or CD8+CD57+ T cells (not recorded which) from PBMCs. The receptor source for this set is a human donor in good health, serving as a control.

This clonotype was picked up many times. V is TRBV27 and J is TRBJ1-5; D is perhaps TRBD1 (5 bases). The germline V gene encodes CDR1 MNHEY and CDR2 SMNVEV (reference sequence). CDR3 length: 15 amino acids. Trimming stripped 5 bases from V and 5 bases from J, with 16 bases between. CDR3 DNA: TGTGCCAGCAGTCGTCGACAGTCTCGGGATCAGCCCCAGCATTTT. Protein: CASSRRQSRDQPQHF.

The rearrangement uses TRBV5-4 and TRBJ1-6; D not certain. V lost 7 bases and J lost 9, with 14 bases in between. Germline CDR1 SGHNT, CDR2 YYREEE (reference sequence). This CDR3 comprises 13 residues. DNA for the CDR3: TGTGCCAGCGCCAAAGGGTTCCGTTCACCCCTCCACTTT. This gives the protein CASAKGFRSPLHF. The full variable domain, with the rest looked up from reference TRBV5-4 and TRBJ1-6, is ETGVTQSPTHLIKTRGQQVTLRCSSQSGHNTVSWYQQALGQGPQFIFQYYREEENGRGNFPPRFSGLQFPNYSSELNVNALELDDSALYLCASAKGFRSPLHFGNGTRLTVT.

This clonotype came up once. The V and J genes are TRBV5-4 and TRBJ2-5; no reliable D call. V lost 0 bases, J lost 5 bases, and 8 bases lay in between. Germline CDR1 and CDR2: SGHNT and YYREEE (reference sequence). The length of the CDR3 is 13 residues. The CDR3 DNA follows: TGTGCCAGCAGCTTGGTTGGATTGGAGACCCAGTACTTC. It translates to CASSLVGLETQYF.

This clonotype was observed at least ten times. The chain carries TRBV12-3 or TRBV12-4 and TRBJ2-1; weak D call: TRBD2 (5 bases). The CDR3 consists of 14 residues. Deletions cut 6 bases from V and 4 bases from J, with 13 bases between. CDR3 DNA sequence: TGTGCCAGCAGCCCCGGGGTTGTTTACAATGAGCAGTTCTTC. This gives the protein CASSPGVVYNEQFF.

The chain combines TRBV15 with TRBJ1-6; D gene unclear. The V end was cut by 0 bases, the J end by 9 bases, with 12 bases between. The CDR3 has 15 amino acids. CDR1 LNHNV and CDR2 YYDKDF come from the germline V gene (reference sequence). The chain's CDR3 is CATSRERASSSPLHF. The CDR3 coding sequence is TGTGCCACCAGCAGAGAAAGGGCTTCGAGTTCACCCCTCCACTTT.

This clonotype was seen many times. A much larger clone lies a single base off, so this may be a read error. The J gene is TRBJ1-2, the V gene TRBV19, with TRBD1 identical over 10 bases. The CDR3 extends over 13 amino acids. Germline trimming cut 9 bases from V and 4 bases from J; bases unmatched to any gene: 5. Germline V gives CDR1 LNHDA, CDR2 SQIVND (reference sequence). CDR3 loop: CASDRTGGYGYTF. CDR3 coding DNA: TGTGCCAGCGATCGGACAGGGGGCTATGGCTACACCTTC.

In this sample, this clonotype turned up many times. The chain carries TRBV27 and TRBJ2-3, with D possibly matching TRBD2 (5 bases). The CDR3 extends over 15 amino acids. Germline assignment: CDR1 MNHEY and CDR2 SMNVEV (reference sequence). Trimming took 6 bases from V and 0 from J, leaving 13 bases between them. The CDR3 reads CASRRDYSSTDTQYF. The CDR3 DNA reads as TGTGCCAGCAGACGCGACTATTCTAGCACAGATACGCAGTATTTT.